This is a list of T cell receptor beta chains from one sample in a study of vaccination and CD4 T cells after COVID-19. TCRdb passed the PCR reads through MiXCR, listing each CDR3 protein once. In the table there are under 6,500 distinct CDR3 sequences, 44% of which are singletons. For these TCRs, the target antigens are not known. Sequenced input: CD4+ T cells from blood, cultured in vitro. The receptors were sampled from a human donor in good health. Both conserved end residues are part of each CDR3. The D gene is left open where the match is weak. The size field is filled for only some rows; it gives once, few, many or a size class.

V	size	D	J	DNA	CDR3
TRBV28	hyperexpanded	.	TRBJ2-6	TGTGCCAGCAATTCTCCAGGGGCTGGGGCCAACGTCCTGACTTTC	CASNSPGAGANVLTF
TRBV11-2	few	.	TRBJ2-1	TGTGCCAGCAGCTTAGATGGTGGGTGGGGACTTAGGTTCTTC	CASSLDGGWGLRFF
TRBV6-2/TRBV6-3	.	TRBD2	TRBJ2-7	TGTGCCAGCAGCAAACTAGCGGGGGGATACGAGCAGTACTTC	CASSKLAGGYEQYF
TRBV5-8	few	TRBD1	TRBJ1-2	TGTGCCAGCAGCTTCAAGGGACAGTATTTCGGCTACACCTTC	CASSFKGQYFGYTF
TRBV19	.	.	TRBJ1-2	TGTGCCAGTAGTAGACACGAGTCCTATGGCTACACCTTC	CASSRHESYGYTF
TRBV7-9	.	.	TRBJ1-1	TGTGCCAATAAAGACACGTGGAACACTGAAGCTTTCTTT	CANKDTWNTEAFF
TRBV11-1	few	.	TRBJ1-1	TGTGCCAGCAGCCTAGTCTCCGCCTCCGGGAGCCCTTTCTTT	CASSLVSASGSPFF
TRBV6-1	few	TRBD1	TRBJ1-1	TGTGCCAGCAACCCAGGGGGGAGGGGAGAACACACTGAAGCTTTCTTT	CASNPGGRGEHTEAFF
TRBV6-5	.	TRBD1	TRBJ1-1	TGTGCCAGCAGTTACTCGATGGGGGGACAGCAGAACACTGAAGCTTTCTTT	CASSYSMGGQQNTEAFF
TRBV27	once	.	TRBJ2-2	TGTGCCAGCAGTGCTGGGCTACAGGTCTCAGGGGAGCTGTTTTTT	CASSAGLQVSGELFF
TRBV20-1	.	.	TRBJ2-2	TGCAGTGCCCTGATCGGAGGGTTGGACGGGGAGCTGTTTTTT	CSALIGGLDGELFF
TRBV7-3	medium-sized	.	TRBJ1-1	TGTGCCAGCAGCTTAACGTCGGGCGACACTGAAGCTTTCTTT	CASSLTSGDTEAFF
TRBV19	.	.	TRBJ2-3	TGTGCCAGTAGTTATGGGCAGTCTCGAGATACGCAGTATTTT	CASSYGQSRDTQYF
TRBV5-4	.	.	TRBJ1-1	TGTGCCAGCAGCCTACGGGGGGACACTGAAGCTTTCTTT	CASSLRGDTEAFF
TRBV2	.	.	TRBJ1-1	TGTGCCAGCAGTGACGTGGGGTACCAAGCTTTCTTT	CASSDVGYQAFF
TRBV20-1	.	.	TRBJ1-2	TGCAGTGCTAGAGGGCAGGGCCAATATGGCTACACCTTC	CSARGQGQYGYTF
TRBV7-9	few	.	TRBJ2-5	TGTGCCAGCAGCCCAGGAGAGACCCAGTACTTC	CASSPGETQYF
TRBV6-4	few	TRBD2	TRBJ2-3	TGTGCCAGCAGTGACTCCCGGGGGGGCGGCACAGATACGCAGTATTTT	CASSDSRGGGTDTQYF
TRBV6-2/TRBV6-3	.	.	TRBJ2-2	TGTGCCAGCCGGGACACCAGCACCGGGGAGCTGTTTTTT	CASRDTSTGELFF
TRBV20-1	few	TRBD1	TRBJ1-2	TGCAGTGCTAGGGGATCTGAGGCCCCACCCCAGGGGGCGTCCGGCTATGGCTACACCTTC	CSARGSEAPPQGASGYGYTF
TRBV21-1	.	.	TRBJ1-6	TGTGCCAGCAGCAAGGGCAGGGGTTCACCCCTCCACTTT	CASSKGRGSPLHF
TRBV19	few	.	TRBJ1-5	TGTGCCAGTAGTATCGGAGGGGTGTGGGGGAGCAATCAGCCCCAGCATTTT	CASSIGGVWGSNQPQHF
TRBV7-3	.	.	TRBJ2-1	TGTGCCAGCAGCGTAGGGCACAATGAGCAGTTCTTC	CASSVGHNEQFF
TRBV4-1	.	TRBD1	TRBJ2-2	TGCGCCAGTCAGGGGGCCGTAACCGGGGAGCTGTTTTTT	CASQGAVTGELFF
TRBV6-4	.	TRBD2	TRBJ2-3	TGTGCCAGCAGTGACACTAGCGGGGGCACAGATACGCAGTATTTT	CASSDTSGGTDTQYF
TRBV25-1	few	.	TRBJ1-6	TGTGCCAGCAGTGACTCCGGGTCTCCTTCACCCCTCCACTTT	CASSDSGSPSPLHF
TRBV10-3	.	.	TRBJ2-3	TGTGCCATCAGTGAGGATCTAGGGTATTCAGATACGCAGTATTTT	CAISEDLGYSDTQYF
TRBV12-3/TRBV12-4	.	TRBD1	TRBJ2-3	TGTGCCAGCAGTTTAGGACAGGGAGAATCGTGGACGCAGTATTTT	CASSLGQGESWTQYF